A single sample gave rise to the 16 T cell receptor beta chains below, sequenced in a study of T cell repertoires in cytomegalovirus infection. Each CDR3 protein is one row after TCRdb ran MiXCR on the reads. The sample contains around 500,000 distinct CDR3 sequences, about 42% of which appear only once. The antigens for these receptors are not known. Sequencing was performed on cultured PBMCs, taken from culture after CMV antigen stimulation. These receptors came from a human donor in good health (CMV status not recorded). Some clones in this sample may be carry-over from other donors' samples.

V is TRBV20-1 and J is TRBJ2-3; no definite D call. The CDR3 has 14 amino acids. CDR1 and CDR2 from the germline V gene are DFQATT and SNEGSKA (reference sequence). V was pared by 1 base and J by 1 base, with 9 bases between. DNA of the CDR3: TGCAGTGCTAGAGGCCCGGTCGGCACAGATACGCAGTATTTT. Protein product: CSARGPVGTDTQYF.

The chain carries TRBV19 and TRBJ1-5; the match to TRBD1 covers 7 bases. Germline V gene lookup returns CDR1 LNHDA and CDR2 SQIVND (reference sequence). The CDR3 is made up of 13 amino acids. Trimming cost V 4 bases and J 7 bases; bases outside gene matches: 4. The CDR3 DNA follows: TGTGCCAGTAGTACTTACAGGGGACAGCCCCAGCATTTT. Protein product: CASSTYRGQPQHF.

The CDR3 region is CASSGGMGYEQYF. CDR3 nucleotides: TGTGCCAGCAGTGGGGGGATGGGATACGAGCAGTACTTC. The rearrangement links TRBV27 to TRBJ2-7; D possibly corresponds to TRBD2 (6 bases). Germline CDR1 MNHEY, CDR2 SMNVEV (reference sequence). CDR3 length: 13 residues. V lost 5 bases and J 4 bases, leaving 12 bases between the germline ends.

The genes are TRBV12-3 or TRBV12-4 and TRBJ2-1, with TRBD2 matching 8 bases. This CDR3 has 16 amino acids. Unmatched junction bases numbered 11, after V lost 6 bases and J lost 4 bases. CDR3 nucleotide sequence: TGTGCCAGCAGATCCTACGGGGTAGCGGGGTACAATGAGCAGTTCTTC. This translates into CASRSYGVAGYNEQFF.

A few counts support this clonotype. The J gene is TRBJ1-1, the V gene TRBV7-3; no clear D gene. V was cut by 0 bases and J by 1 base, with 6 bases left in between. CDR1 SGHTA and CDR2 FQGTGA come from the germline V gene. The CDR3 spans 14 residues. The CDR3 here is CASSLTASNTEAFF. CDR3 DNA sequence: TGTGCCAGCAGCTTAACGGCTTCGAACACTGAAGCTTTCTTT.

The V and J genes are TRBV5-6 and TRBJ2-3; D unclear. From germline, CDR1 is SGHDT and CDR2 YYEEEE. The V end lost 2 bases, the J end lost 1 base, and 8 bases lay between the germline ends. CDR3 length: 14 residues. DNA of the CDR3: TGTGCCAGCAGCTTTGGAGTGGGCACAGATACGCAGTATTTT. Protein product: CASSFGVGTDTQYF.

DNA for the CDR3: TGTGCCAGCAGCTTAGCGCCGCCGGGATCCCACAATCAGCCCCAGCATTTT. Encoded protein: CASSLAPPGSHNQPQHF. This chain links TRBV11-2 with TRBJ1-5; D remains unclear. Trimming took 1 base from V and 3 from J, leaving 16 bases between them. The length of the CDR3 is 17 residues. Per germline, CDR1 SGHAT and CDR2 FQNNGV.

J is TRBJ1-2 and V is TRBV5-4, with D possibly being TRBD1 (6 bases). V was pared by 0 bases and J by 6 bases, with 12 bases between. Per germline, CDR1 SGHNT and CDR2 YYREEE (reference sequence). This CDR3 comprises 14 residues. CDR3 sequence: CASSLVAGHDGYTF. The CDR3 DNA sequence: TGTGCCAGCAGCTTGGTAGCGGGACACGATGGCTACACCTTC.

This clonotype was observed at least ten times. The rearrangement joins TRBV7-8 to TRBJ2-2; D is uncertain. The V gene lost 2 bases and the J gene lost 2 bases, with 12 bases spanning the gap. Germline CDR1 and CDR2: SGHVS and FQNEAQ. The CDR3 totals 16 residues. CDR3 protein: CASSLIAFLNTGELFF. CDR3 DNA sequence: TGTGCCAGCAGCTTAATAGCCTTTCTAAACACCGGGGAGCTGTTTTTT. The variable domain in full, with the rest retrieved from reference TRBV7-8 and TRBJ2-2, is GAGVSQSPRYKVAKRGQDVALRCDPISGHVSLFWYQQALGQGPEFLTYFQNEAQLDKSGLPSDRFFAERPEGSVSTLKIQRTQQEDSAVYLCASSLIAFLNTGELFFGEGSRLTVL.

The V and J genes are TRBV20-1 and TRBJ2-7; 8 nucleotides agree with TRBD2. Germline CDR1 and CDR2: DFQATT and SNEGSKA (reference sequence). V was clipped by 5 bases and J by 4 bases; unmatched bases: 13. The CDR3 is 15 residues long. As DNA, the CDR3 is TGCAGTGCTCCCCGCGGGGGGTGGGGGAGTTACGAGCAGTACTTC. This codes for CSAPRGGWGSYEQYF.

In DNA, the CDR3 is TGTGCCATCAGTGAGCCAGGTACCTACGAGCAGTACTTC. Translation: CAISEPGTYEQYF. The chain carries TRBV10-3 and TRBJ2-7; D remains unclear. The germline V gene encodes CDR1 ENHRY and CDR2 SYGVKD. With 2 bases removed from V and 2 bases from J, the gap between germline ends came to 7 bases. The CDR3 is made up of 13 amino acids.

The chain joins TRBV7-9 to TRBJ2-2, with D perhaps TRBD2 (5 bases). The CDR3 runs to 16 residues. V was clipped by 5 bases and J by 4 bases, with 17 bases between them. Germline V gene lookup returns CDR1 SEHNR and CDR2 FQNEAQ (reference sequence). CDR3 in DNA: TGTGCCAGCAGCCCTTCCGGACTTGAGAGCACCGGGGAGCTGTTTTTT. Translated, it gives CASSPSGLESTGELFF.

This clonotype has only a few counts. CDR3 sequence (DNA): TGTGCCAGCAGCGGTAACGCGGCAGATACGCAGTATTTT. It yields the protein CASSGNAADTQYF. This rearrangement joins TRBV7-2 to TRBJ2-3; D uncertain. V dropped 5 bases and J dropped 4 bases, with 10 bases sitting between them. Germline V gene data show CDR1 as SGHTA and CDR2 as FQGNSA. The CDR3 sequence is 13 residues long.

The rearrangement joins TRBV7-9 to TRBJ1-4; TRBD1 might be the D (5 bases). V was clipped by 4 bases and J by 8 bases, with 11 bases between them. Germline lookup yields CDR1 SEHNR and CDR2 FQNEAQ (reference sequence). The CDR3 totals 13 residues. The CDR3 coding sequence is TGTGCCAGCAGCTCTGGGGGTAGGGAAAAACTGTTTTTT. Translated, it gives CASSSGGREKLFF.

This clonotype was counted at least ten times. The gene calls are TRBV7-2 and TRBJ1-4; 7 nucleotides agree with TRBD1. Germline V CDR1 and CDR2: SGHTA, FQGNSA. CDR3 size: 19 residues. Germline trimming cut 5 bases from V and 3 bases from J; bases unmatched to any gene: 18. The CDR3, as DNA: TGTGCCAGCAGCCCAGGCCTTACAGGGGACCTCAGGGCTAATGAAAAACTGTTTTTT. Residues: CASSPGLTGDLRANEKLFF.

The chain combines TRBV7-6 with TRBJ2-1; 11 nucleotides align to TRBD2. The junction had 14 bases not matched to a gene; V was cut back by 3 bases and J by 7 bases. This CDR3 is 18 amino acids long. Germline values: CDR1 SGHVS, CDR2 FNYEAQ. The CDR3 here is CASSFPGTSGKGRNEQFF. The CDR3 nucleotides read TGTGCCAGCAGCTTTCCGGGGACTAGCGGAAAAGGTAGAAATGAGCAGTTCTTC.